This T cell receptor beta chain came from a study of blood T cell repertoires in COVID-19. Looking at the study overall: The United States, Italy and Spain provided the acute and convalescent COVID-19 samples. Sources were T cells, B-cell-depleted T cells, or PBMCs; the material itself was cDNA or gDNA.

This clone has just one count. Authors' analysis steps: Researchers report that nucleated cell counts were estimated from reference gene primer amplification. Measured with immunoSEQ multiplex PCR; TCRdb has only the in-frame clones, and not every one. V, J and clone size were drawn from that table, and D and trimming were deduced from the DNA. The sample contains more than 35,000 clones, about nine tenths of which appear only once. CDR1 is LGHDT, CDR2 YNNKEL, per germline (reference sequence). J lost 1 base, V lost 5 bases, and 7 bases had no gene match. The CDR3 is 15 residues long. Sequencing used peripheral blood. The source is a man between 60 and 75 years old with acute or convalescent COVID-19. J is TRBJ2-5 and V is TRBV3-1 (or the pseudogene TRBV3-2); 7 bases are shared with TRBD2. The CDR3: CASSDLGGSQETQYF. The CDR3 DNA sequence: TGTGCCAGCAGCGACCTCGGGGGGTCCCAAGAGACCCAGTACTTC.